This TCR beta chain was captured by sequencing in a study of T cells in Graves' hyperthyroidism and ophthalmopathy. PBMCs were obtained from about 9 ml fresh peripheral blood. Germline V gives CDR1 LNHDA, CDR2 SQIVND (reference sequence). V lost 10 bases and J lost 5, with 18 bases in between. The CDR3 is made up of 13 amino acids. Amplification targeted TCR beta CDR3 regions from RNA transcripts. Primed by the HTBI set, a first-round RT-PCR was run on the TCR CDR3. TCRdb independently ran MiXCR on the multiplex PCR reads; one entry per CDR3 protein. The data contain hundreds of thousands of distinct CDR3 sequences, 14% to 15% of them seen just once; the ten biggest clones take up 13%.

The specimen was blood. The receptor comes from a young man with Graves' ophthalmopathy. V is TRBV19 and J is TRBJ2-7, with D uncertain. The CDR3 region is CATPPGPFDEQYF. The CDR3 DNA is TGTGCCACCCCTCCCGGGCCCTTTGACGAGCAGTACTTC.